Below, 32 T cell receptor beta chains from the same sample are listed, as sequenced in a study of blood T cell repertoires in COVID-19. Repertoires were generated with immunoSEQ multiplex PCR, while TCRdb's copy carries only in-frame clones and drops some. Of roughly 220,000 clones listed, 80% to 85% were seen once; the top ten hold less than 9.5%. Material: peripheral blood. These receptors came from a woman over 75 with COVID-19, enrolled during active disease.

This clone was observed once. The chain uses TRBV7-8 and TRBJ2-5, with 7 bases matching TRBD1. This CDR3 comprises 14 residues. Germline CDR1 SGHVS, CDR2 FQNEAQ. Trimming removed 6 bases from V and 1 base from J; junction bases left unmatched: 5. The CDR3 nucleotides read TGTGCCAGCAGATTTACAGGGGCCCAAGAGACCCAGTACTTC. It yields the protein CASRFTGAQETQYF. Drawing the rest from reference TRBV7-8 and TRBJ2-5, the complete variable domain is GAGVSQSPRYKVAKRGQDVALRCDPISGHVSLFWYQQALGQGPEFLTYFQNEAQLDKSGLPSDRFFAERPEGSVSTLKIQRTQQEDSAVYLCASRFTGAQETQYFGPGTRLLVL.

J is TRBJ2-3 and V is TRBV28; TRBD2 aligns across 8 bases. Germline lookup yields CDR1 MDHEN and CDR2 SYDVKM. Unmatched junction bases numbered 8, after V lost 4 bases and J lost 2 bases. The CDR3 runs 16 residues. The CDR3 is CASSSLTSGSTDTQYF. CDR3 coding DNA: TGTGCCAGCAGTTCCTTAACTAGCGGATCCACAGATACGCAGTATTTT.

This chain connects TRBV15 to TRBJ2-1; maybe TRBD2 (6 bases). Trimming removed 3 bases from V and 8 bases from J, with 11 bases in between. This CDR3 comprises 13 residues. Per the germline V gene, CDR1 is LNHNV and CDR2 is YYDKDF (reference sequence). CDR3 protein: CATSRGEDDEQFF. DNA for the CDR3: TGTGCCACCAGCAGGGGGGAGGATGATGAGCAGTTCTTC.

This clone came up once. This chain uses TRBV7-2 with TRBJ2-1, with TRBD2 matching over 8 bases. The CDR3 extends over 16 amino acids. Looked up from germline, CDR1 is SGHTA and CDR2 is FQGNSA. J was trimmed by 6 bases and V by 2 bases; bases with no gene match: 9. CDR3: CASSLIAGGLGNEQFF. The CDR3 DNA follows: TGTGCCAGCAGCTTAATCGCGGGAGGCCTCGGCAATGAGCAGTTCTTC.

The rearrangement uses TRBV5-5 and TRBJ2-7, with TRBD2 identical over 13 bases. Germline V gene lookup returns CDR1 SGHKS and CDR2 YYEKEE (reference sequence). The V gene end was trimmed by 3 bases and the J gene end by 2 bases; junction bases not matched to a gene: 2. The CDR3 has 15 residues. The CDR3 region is CASSSGLAGPYEQYF. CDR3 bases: TGTGCCAGCAGCTCGGGACTAGCGGGACCCTACGAGCAGTACTTC.

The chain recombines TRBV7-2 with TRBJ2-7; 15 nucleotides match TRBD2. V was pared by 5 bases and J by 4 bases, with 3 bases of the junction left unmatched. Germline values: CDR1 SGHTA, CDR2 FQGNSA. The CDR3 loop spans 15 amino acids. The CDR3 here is CASSRGTSGRYEQYF. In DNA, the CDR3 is TGTGCCAGCAGCAGGGGGACTAGCGGGAGGTACGAGCAGTACTTC.

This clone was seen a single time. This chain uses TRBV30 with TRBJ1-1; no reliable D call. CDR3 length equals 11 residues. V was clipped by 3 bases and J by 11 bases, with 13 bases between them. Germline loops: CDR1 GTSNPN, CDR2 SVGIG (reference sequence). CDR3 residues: CAWSVSREAFF. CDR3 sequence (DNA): TGTGCCTGGAGCGTTTCTCGGGAGGCTTTCTTT.

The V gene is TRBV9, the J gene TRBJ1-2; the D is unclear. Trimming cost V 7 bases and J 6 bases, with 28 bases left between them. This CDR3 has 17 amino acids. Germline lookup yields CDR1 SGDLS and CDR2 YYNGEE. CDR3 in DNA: TGTGCCAGCTCCCCCCCTGGAGGGTTGGCAGGCAAGGATGGCTACACCTTC. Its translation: CASSPPGGLAGKDGYTF.

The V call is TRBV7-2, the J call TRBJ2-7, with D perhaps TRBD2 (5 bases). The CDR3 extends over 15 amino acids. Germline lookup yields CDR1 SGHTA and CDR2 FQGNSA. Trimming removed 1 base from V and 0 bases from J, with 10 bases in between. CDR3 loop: CASSLGVGNSYEQYF. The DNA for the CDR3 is TGTGCCAGCAGCTTAGGGGTCGGGAACTCCTACGAGCAGTACTTC.

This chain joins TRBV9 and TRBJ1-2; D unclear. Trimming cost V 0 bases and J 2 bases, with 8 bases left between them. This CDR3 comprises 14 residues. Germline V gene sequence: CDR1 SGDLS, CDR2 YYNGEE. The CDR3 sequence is CASSVGSANYGYTF. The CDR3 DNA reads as TGTGCCAGCAGCGTAGGCAGTGCCAACTATGGCTACACCTTC.

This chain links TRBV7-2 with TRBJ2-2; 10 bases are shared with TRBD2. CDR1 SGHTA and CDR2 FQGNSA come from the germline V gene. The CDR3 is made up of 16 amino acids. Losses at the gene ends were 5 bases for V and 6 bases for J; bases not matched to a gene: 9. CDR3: CASSRQRGGHAGELFF. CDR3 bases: TGTGCCAGCAGCCGCCAGCGGGGGGGCCATGCCGGGGAGCTGTTTTTT.

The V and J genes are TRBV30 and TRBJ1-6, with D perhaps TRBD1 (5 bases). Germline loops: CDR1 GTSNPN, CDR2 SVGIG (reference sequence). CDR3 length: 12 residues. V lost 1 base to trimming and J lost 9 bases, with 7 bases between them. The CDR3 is CAWSGGVSPLHF. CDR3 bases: TGTGCCTGGAGTGGGGGGGTTTCACCCCTCCACTTT.

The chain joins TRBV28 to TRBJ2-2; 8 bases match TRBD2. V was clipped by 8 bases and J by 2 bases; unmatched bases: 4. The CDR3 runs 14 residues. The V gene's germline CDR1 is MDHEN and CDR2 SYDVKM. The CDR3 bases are TGTGCCAGCCACCGGGGGGGAAACACCGGGGAGCTGTTTTTT. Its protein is CASHRGGNTGELFF.

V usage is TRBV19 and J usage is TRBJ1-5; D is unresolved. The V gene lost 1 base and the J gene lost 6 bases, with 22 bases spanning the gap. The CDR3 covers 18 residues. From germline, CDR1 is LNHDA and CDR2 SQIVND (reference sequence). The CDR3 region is CASSIVRDPTRVSQPQHF. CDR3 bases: TGTGCCAGTAGTATAGTTCGTGACCCCACGAGGGTTAGTCAGCCCCAGCATTTT.

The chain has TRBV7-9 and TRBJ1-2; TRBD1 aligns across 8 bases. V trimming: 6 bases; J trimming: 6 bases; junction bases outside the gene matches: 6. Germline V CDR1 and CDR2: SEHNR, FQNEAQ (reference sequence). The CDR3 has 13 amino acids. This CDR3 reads CASSFDRGHGYTF. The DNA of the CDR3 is TGTGCCAGCAGTTTCGACAGGGGCCATGGCTACACCTTC.

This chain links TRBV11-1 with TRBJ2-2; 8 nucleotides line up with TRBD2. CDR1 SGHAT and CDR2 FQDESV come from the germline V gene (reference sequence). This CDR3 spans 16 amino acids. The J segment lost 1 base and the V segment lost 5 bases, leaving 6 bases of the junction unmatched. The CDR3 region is CASSPLAGGNTGELFF. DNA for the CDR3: TGTGCCAGCAGCCCCCTAGCGGGTGGGAACACCGGGGAGCTGTTTTTT.

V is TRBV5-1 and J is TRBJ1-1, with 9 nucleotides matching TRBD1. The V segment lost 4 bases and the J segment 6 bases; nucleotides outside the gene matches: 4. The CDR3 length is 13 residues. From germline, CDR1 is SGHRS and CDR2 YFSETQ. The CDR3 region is CASSRTGAPEAFF. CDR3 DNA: TGCGCCAGCAGCCGGACAGGGGCCCCTGAAGCTTTCTTT.

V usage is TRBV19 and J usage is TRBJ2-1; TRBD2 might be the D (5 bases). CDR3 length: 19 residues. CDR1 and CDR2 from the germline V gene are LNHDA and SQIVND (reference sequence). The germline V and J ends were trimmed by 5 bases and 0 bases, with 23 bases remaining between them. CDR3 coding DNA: TGTGCCAGTAGTTTTCCCCGAACCAAAGCGGTGAGCTCCTACAATGAGCAGTTCTTC. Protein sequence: CASSFPRTKAVSSYNEQFF.

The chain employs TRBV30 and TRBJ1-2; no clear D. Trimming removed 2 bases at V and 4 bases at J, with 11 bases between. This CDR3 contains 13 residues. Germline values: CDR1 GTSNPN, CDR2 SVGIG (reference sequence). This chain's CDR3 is CAWSLNLGYGYTF. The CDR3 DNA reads TGTGCCTGGAGTCTAAACCTAGGCTATGGCTACACCTTC.

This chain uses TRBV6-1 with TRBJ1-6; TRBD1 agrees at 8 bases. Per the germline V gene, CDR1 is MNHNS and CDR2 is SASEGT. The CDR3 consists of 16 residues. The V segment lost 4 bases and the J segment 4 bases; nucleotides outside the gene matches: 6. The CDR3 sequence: CASSADRGSYNSPLHF. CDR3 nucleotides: TGTGCCAGCAGTGCCGACAGGGGATCGTATAATTCACCCCTCCACTTT.

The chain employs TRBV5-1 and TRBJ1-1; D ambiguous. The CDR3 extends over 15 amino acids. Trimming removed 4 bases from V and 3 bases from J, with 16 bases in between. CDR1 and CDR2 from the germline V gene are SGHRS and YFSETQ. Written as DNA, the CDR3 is TGCGCCAGCAGCCCCGGGGAGGGCGGGTACACTGAAGCTTTCTTT. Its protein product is CASSPGEGGYTEAFF.

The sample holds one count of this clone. The CDR3 nucleotides are TGTGCCAGCAGCCTACAGGGGAACACTGAAGCTTTCTTT. Translating it yields CASSLQGNTEAFF. This rearrangement joins TRBV7-2 to TRBJ1-1; possibly TRBD1 for D (6 bases). From germline, CDR1 is SGHTA and CDR2 FQGNSA. CDR3 size: 13 residues. V was trimmed by 5 bases and J by 1 base, leaving 8 bases between them.

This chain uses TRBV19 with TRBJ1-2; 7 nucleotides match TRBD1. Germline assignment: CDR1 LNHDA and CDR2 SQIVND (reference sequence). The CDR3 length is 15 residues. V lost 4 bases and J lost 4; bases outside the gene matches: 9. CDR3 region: CASSTLTGSVYGYTF. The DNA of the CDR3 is TGTGCCAGTAGTACCCTGACAGGGAGCGTCTATGGCTACACCTTC.

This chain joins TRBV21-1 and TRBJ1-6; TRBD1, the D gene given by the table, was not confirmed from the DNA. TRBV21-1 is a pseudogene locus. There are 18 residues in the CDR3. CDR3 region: CASSKRGDRGRDNSPLHF. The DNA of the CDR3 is TGTGCCAGCAGCAAAAGAGGGGACAGGGGGCGAGATAATTCACCCCTCCACTTT.

The CDR3 region has the DNA TGCAGTGCTGGACTCAGGCGGGAGCAGTTCTTC. It is translated as CSAGLRREQFF. The genes are TRBV20-1 and TRBJ2-1; D might be TRBD2 (5 bases). Germline values: CDR1 DFQATT, CDR2 SNEGSKA (reference sequence). V gave up 5 bases and J gave up 10 bases, with 12 bases separating them. CDR3 size: 11 residues.

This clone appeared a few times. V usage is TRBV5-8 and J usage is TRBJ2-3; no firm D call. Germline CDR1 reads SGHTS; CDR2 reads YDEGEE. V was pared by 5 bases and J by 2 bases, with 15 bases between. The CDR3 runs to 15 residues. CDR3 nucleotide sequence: TGTGCCAGCAGACCAGAACGAGGCCACACAGATACGCAGTATTTT. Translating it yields CASRPERGHTDTQYF.

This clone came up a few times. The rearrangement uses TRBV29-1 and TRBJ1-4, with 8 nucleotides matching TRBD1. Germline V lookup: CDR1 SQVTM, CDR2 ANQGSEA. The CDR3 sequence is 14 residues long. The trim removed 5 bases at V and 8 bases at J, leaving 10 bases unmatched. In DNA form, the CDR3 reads TGCAGCGTTCGAGGACAGGGAGTAACAGAAAAACTGTTTTTT. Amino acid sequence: CSVRGQGVTEKLFF.

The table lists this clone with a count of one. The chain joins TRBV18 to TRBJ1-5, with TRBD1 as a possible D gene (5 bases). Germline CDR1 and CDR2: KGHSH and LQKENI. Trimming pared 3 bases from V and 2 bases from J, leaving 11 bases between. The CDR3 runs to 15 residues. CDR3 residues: CASSPQGHGNQPQHF. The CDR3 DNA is TGTGCCAGCTCACCCCAGGGTCACGGCAATCAGCCCCAGCATTTT.

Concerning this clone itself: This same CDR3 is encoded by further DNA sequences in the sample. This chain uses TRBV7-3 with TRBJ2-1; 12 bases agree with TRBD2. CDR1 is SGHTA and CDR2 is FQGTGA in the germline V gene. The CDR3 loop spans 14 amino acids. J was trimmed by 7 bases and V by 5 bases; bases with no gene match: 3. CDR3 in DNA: TGTGCCAGCAGCCTAGCGGGGGGGCTGAATGAGCAGTTCTTC. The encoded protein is CASSLAGGLNEQFF.

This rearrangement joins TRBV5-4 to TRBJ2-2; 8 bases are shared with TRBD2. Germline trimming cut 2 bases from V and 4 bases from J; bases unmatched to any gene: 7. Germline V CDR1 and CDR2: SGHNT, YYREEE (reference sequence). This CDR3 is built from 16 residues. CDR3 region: CASSLRNGGATGELFF. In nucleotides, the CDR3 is TGTGCCAGCAGCTTAAGGAACGGGGGGGCCACCGGGGAGCTGTTTTTT.

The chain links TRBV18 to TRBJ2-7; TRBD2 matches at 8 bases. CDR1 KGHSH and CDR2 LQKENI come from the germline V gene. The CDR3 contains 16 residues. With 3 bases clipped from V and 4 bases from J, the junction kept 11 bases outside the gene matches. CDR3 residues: CASSPIAAGGLYEQYF. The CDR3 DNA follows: TGTGCCAGCTCACCGATTGCTGCGGGAGGACTTTACGAGCAGTACTTC.

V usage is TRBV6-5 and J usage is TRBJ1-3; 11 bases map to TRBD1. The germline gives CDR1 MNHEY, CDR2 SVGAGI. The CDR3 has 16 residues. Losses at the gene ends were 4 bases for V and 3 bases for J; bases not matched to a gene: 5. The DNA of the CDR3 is TGTGCCAGCAGTTCCTACGGGACAGGGGGTGGAAACACCATATATTTT. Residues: CASSSYGTGGGNTIYF.